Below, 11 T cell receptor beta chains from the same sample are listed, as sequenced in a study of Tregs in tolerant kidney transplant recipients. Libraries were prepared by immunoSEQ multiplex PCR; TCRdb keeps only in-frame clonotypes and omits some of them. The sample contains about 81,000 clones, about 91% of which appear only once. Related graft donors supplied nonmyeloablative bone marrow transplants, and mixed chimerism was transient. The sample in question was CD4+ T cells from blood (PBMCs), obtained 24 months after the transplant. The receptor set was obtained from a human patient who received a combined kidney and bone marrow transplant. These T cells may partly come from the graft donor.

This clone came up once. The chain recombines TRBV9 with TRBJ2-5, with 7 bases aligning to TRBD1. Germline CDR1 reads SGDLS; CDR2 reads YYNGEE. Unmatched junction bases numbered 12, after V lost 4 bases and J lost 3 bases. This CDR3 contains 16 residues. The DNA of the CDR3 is TGTGCCAGCAGCCCATATTCCGGGACAGCTAAAGAGACCCAGTACTTC. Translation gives CASSPYSGTAKETQYF.

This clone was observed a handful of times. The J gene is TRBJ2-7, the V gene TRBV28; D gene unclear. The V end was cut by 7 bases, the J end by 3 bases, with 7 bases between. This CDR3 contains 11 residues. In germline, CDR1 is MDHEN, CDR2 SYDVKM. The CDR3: CASTKDYEQYF. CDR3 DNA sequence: TGTGCCAGCACTAAAGACTACGAGCAGTACTTC.

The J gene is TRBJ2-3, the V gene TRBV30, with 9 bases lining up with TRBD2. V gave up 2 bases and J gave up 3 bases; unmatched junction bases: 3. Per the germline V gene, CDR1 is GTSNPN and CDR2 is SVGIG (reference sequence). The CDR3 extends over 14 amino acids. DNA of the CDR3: TGTGCCTGGAGTCCTAGCGGGGTAACAGATACGCAGTATTTT. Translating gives CAWSPSGVTDTQYF.

DNA of the CDR3: TGTGCCACGCCCGGTGGGGGGGCCTACAATGAGCAGTTCTTC. Translated, it gives CATPGGGAYNEQFF. V usage is TRBV2 and J usage is TRBJ2-1; 7 nucleotides line up with TRBD2. CDR1 and CDR2 from the germline V gene are SNHLY and FYNNEI. This CDR3 is built from 14 residues. The V and J ends lost 10 bases and 2 bases, in that order; junction bases with no gene match: 8.

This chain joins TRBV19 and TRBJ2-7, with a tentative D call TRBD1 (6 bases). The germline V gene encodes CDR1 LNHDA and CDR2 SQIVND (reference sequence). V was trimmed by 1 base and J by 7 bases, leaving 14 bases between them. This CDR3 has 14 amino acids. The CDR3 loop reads CASSIGDPRGEQYF. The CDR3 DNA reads TGTGCCAGTAGTATAGGGGATCCCAGGGGAGAGCAGTACTTC.

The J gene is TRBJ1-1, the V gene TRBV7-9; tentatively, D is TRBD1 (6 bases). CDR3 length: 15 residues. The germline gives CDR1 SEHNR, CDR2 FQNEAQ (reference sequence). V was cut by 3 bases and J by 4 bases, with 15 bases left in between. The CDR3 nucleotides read TGTGCCAGCAGCTTTTTTAAAAGGGGGTCCACTGAAGCTTTCTTT. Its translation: CASSFFKRGSTEAFF.

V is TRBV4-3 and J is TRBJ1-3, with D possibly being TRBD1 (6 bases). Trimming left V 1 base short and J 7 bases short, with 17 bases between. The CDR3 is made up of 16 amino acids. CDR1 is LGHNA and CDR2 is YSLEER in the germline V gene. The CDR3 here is CASSQAWGQSTNTIYF. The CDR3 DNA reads TGCGCCAGCAGCCAAGCTTGGGGGCAGTCTACGAACACCATATATTTT.

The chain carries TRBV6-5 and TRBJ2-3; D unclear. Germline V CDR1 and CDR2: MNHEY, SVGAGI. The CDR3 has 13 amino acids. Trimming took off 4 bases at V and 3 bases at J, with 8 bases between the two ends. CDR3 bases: TGTGCCAGCAGTTGGCGGAGAACAGATACGCAGTATTTT. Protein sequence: CASSWRRTDTQYF.

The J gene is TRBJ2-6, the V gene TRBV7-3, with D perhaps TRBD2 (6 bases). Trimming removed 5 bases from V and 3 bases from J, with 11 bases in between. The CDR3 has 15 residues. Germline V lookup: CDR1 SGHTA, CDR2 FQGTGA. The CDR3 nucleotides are TGTGCCAGCAGCCTGACAGCGGGTGGGGCCAACGTCCTGACTTTC. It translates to CASSLTAGGANVLTF. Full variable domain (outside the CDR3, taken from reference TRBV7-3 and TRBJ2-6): GAGVSQTPSNKVTEKGKYVELRCDPISGHTALYWYRQSLGQGPEFLIYFQGTGAADDSGLPNDRFFAVRPEGSVSTLKIQRTERGDSAVYLCASSLTAGGANVLTFGAGSRLTVL.

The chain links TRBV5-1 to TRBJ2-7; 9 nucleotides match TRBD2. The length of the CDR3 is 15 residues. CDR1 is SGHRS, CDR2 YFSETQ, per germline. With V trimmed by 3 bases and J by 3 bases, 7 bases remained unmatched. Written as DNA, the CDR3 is TGCGCCAGCAGCTCCGGGACTAGCCACTTCTACGAGCAGTACTTC. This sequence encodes CASSSGTSHFYEQYF.

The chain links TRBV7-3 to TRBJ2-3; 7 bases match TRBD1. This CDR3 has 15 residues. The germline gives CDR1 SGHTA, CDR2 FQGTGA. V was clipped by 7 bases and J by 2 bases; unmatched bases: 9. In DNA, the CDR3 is TGTGCCAGCATCTGCCGGGACAGATACACAGATACGCAGTATTTT. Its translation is CASICRDRYTDTQYF.